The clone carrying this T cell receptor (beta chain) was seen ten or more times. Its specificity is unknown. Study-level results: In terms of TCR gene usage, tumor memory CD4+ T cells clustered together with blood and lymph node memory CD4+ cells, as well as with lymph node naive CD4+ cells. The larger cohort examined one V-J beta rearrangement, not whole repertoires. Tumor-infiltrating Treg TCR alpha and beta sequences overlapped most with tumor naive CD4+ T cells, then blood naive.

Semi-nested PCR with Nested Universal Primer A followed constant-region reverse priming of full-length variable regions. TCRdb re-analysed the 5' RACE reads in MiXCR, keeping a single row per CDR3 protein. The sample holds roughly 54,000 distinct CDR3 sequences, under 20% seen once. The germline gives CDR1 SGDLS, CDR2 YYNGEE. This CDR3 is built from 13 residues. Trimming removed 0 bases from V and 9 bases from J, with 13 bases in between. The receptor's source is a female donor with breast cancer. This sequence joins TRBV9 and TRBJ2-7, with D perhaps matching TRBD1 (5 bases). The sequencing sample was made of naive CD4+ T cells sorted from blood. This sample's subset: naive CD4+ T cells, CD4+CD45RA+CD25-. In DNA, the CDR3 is TGTGCCAGCAGCGTAGGTGACAGCTCTGGGCAGTACTTC. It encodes CASSVGDSSGQYF.